What follows describes a single T cell receptor (beta chain). This entry comes from a study of blood T cell repertoires in COVID-19. About the study: Sample material is recorded as cDNA or gDNA derived from T cells, B-cell-depleted T cells, or PBMCs.

CDR1 LNHDA and CDR2 SQIVND come from the germline V gene (reference sequence). The CDR3 totals 16 residues. The germline V and J ends were trimmed by 0 bases and 4 bases, with 13 bases remaining between them. The protocol was immunoSEQ multiplex PCR, while the TCRdb copy is restricted to in-frame clones and leaves out a portion. The sample holds roughly 210,000 clones; roughly 87% are singletons and the top ten take approximately 7.2%. The TCR comes from a man aged 30 to 45 in a cohort exposed to, infected with or recovered from COVID-19 (not recorded which). Material: PBMCs or T cells enriched from blood (not recorded which). This sequence joins TRBV19 and TRBJ1-5, with D hard to call. The CDR3 spells CASSIDLGGGNQPQHF. CDR3 bases: TGTGCCAGTAGTATAGATCTGGGTGGCGGGAATCAGCCCCAGCATTTT.